The clone carrying this T cell receptor beta chain was counted only a few times. Measured with immunoSEQ multiplex PCR; TCRdb has only the in-frame clones, and not every one. The profile covers 120,000 to 150,000 clones, with about 80% appearing a single time and approximately 9% taken by the ten largest. V was shortened by 4 bases and J by 0 bases, with 13 bases between the two germline ends. CDR1 MGHRA and CDR2 YSYEKL come from the germline V gene. The length of the CDR3 is 16 residues. The entry originates in a study of blood T cell repertoires in COVID-19. This clonotype was obtained from a woman over 75 in a cohort sampled during active or convalescent COVID-19. The chain uses TRBV4-1 and TRBJ2-1, with D unresolved. The sequenced material came from peripheral blood. In DNA form, the CDR3 reads TGCGCCAGCAGCCGCTTTCATGGCCCCTCCTACAATGAGCAGTTCTTC. Its protein product is CASSRFHGPSYNEQFF.